The 25 T cell receptor beta chains in this list originate from one sample, sequenced in a study of neoadjuvant anti-PD-1 for oral cavity cancer. Time point in this sample: after neoadjuvant nivolumab, at surgical resection. The method was immunoSEQ multiplex PCR; TCRdb's version includes in-frame clones alone and lacks a portion of them. Seen here are 13,000 to 15,000 clones, 60% to 75% observed once, and the top ten hold around 3%. The sequencing here drew on PBMCs, taken after nivolumab (anti-PD-1) treatment. These receptors originate from a person between 35 and 79 years old with oral cavity squamous cell carcinoma.

CDR3 sequence: CASRPTGTGGTGEQYF. The CDR3 region has the DNA TGTGCCAGTAGACCCACCGGGACAGGGGGGACGGGGGAGCAGTACTTC. The chain carries TRBV19 and TRBJ2-7; 11 bases are shared with TRBD1. Germline V gene data show CDR1 as LNHDA and CDR2 as SQIVND (reference sequence). V shed 6 bases, J shed 7 bases, and the junction held 14 bases outside the gene matches. The CDR3 runs to 16 residues. Combining the CDR3 with reference TRBV19 and TRBJ2-7 gives the whole variable domain DGGITQSPKYLFRKEGQNVTLSCEQNLNHDAMYWYRQDPGQGLRLIYYSQIVNDFQKGDIAEGYSVSREKKESFPLTVTSAQKNPTAFYLCASRPTGTGGTGEQYFGPGTRLTVT.

The chain recombines TRBV5-4 with TRBJ2-1; D is possibly TRBD2 (5 bases). Per germline, CDR1 SGHNT and CDR2 YYREEE (reference sequence). This CDR3 comprises 13 residues. The ends were cut back, 6 bases at V and 6 bases at J, with 13 bases in the middle. The CDR3 sequence: CASNVRGSNEQFF. The CDR3, as DNA: TGTGCCAGCAACGTAAGAGGGAGCAATGAGCAGTTCTTC.

A few counts support this clone. The chain links TRBV6-5 to TRBJ1-5; perhaps TRBD1 as D (5 bases). CDR3 length: 13 residues. Germline V gene lookup returns CDR1 MNHEY and CDR2 SVGAGI. V was cut by 4 bases and J by 7 bases, with 11 bases left in between. Here the CDR3 reads CASSSGTGQPQHF. As DNA, the CDR3 is TGTGCCAGCAGTTCAGGGACTGGGCAGCCCCAGCATTTT.

The J gene is TRBJ2-6, the V gene TRBV11-3, with 8 bases that match TRBD1. The CDR3 length is 16 residues. J was trimmed by 0 bases and V by 3 bases; bases with no gene match: 1. Germline V gene data show CDR1 as SGHNT and CDR2 as YENEEA. The CDR3 DNA follows: TGTGCCAGCAGCTTTACAGGGGGCTCTGGGGCCAACGTCCTGACTTTC. Its translation: CASSFTGGSGANVLTF. Based on the CDR3 plus reference TRBV11-3 and TRBJ2-6, the full variable domain is EAGVVQSPRYKIIEKKQPVAFWCNPISGHNTLYWYLQNLGQGPELLIRYENEEAVDDSQLPKDRFSAERLKGVDSTLKIQPAELGDSAVYLCASSFTGGSGANVLTFGAGSRLTVL.

This clone was counted between two and nine times. J is TRBJ1-1 and V is TRBV6-5; D remains ambiguous. With 4 bases removed from V and 5 bases from J, the gap between germline ends came to 11 bases. This CDR3 has 13 amino acids. Germline lookup yields CDR1 MNHEY and CDR2 SVGAGI. The CDR3 bases are TGTGCCAGCAGTTCGGTTCCTTATACTGAAGCTTTCTTT. This encodes CASSSVPYTEAFF.

The chain recombines TRBV9 with TRBJ2-5; a weak D match, TRBD1 (5 bases). With 4 bases removed from V and 0 bases from J, the gap between germline ends came to 22 bases. The CDR3 covers 18 residues. Germline V gives CDR1 SGDLS, CDR2 YYNGEE. CDR3 sequence (DNA): TGTGCCAGCAGCAGGGAACAGGTCCGCGGAGAGTACCAAGAGACCCAGTACTTC. It yields the protein CASSREQVRGEYQETQYF.

The genes are TRBV14 and TRBJ1-2; D is perhaps TRBD1 (6 bases). The V end was cut by 2 bases, the J end by 1 base, with 11 bases between. In germline, CDR1 is SGHDN, CDR2 FVKESK. The CDR3 is 15 amino acids. The DNA of the CDR3 is TGTGCCAGCAGCCAATTCAGGGGAAATAACTATGGCTACACCTTC. Amino acids: CASSQFRGNNYGYTF.

V usage is TRBV5-5 and J usage is TRBJ1-1; 7 bases agree with TRBD1. Looked up from germline, CDR1 is SGHKS and CDR2 is YYEKEE (reference sequence). The CDR3 loop spans 15 amino acids. J gave up 5 bases and V 0 bases, and 7 bases lay outside the gene matches. CDR3 amino acids: CASSLDRGGWTEAFF. The CDR3 DNA sequence: TGTGCCAGCAGCTTGGACAGGGGAGGATGGACTGAAGCTTTCTTT. The whole variable domain, filled in from reference TRBV5-5 and TRBJ1-1, reads DAGVTQSPTHLIKTRGQQVTLRCSPISGHKSVSWYQQVLGQGPQFIFQYYEKEERGRGNFPDRFSARQFPNYSSELNVNALLLGDSALYLCASSLDRGGWTEAFFGQGTRLTVV.

The chain couples TRBV9 to TRBJ1-5; no clear D gene. The CDR3 sequence is 13 residues long. The germline gives CDR1 SGDLS, CDR2 YYNGEE. Trimming removed 0 bases at V and 8 bases at J, with 9 bases between. CDR3 in DNA: TGTGCCAGCAGCGTAGCCCCCTTGGAGCCCCAGCATTTT. Translating gives CASSVAPLEPQHF.

This chain joins TRBV6-5 and TRBJ2-1; 9 positions match TRBD1. This CDR3 comprises 14 residues. V shed 0 bases, J shed 6 bases, and the junction held 0 bases outside the gene matches. The germline gives CDR1 MNHEY, CDR2 SVGAGI. CDR3 sequence: CASSYSTGGNEQFF. Written as DNA, the CDR3 is TGTGCCAGCAGTTACTCGACAGGGGGCAATGAGCAGTTCTTC.

CDR3 loop: CASSMGGPDYGYTF. In DNA form, the CDR3 reads TGTGCCAGCAGTATGGGGGGGCCCGACTATGGCTACACCTTC. The V gene is TRBV6-6, the J gene TRBJ1-2, with D tentatively TRBD1 (6 bases). The CDR3 is 14 amino acids. Trimming pared 5 bases from V and 3 bases from J, leaving 13 bases between. Germline lookup yields CDR1 MNHNY and CDR2 SVGAGI (reference sequence).

J is TRBJ2-7 and V is TRBV13; 8 bases fit TRBD2. The V gene end was trimmed by 3 bases and the J gene end by 2 bases; junction bases not matched to a gene: 6. The CDR3 has 15 residues. Germline CDR1 PRHDT, CDR2 FYEKMQ (reference sequence). CDR3 DNA sequence: TGTGCCAGCAGCTTCGGCAGCGGGAGTGCCTACGAGCAGTACTTC. It is translated as CASSFGSGSAYEQYF. The complete variable domain, with remaining parts taken from reference TRBV13 and TRBJ2-7, reads AAGVIQSPRHLIKEKRETATLKCYPIPRHDTVYWYQQGPGQDPQFLISFYEKMQSDKGSIPDRFSAQQFSDYHSELNMSSLELGDSALYFCASSFGSGSAYEQYFGPGTRLTVT.

The gene calls are TRBV9 and TRBJ1-3; weak D call: TRBD1 (5 bases). CDR1 SGDLS and CDR2 YYNGEE come from the germline V gene. The V gene lost 2 bases and the J gene lost 2 bases, with 11 bases spanning the gap. This CDR3 region has 15 residues. The CDR3 nucleotides are TGTGCCAGCAGCGTGGAAGGGGCCACTGGAAACACCATATATTTT. Translation gives CASSVEGATGNTIYF.

This rearrangement joins TRBV7-9 to TRBJ1-3, with D possibly TRBD1 on 5 matching bases. Trimming left V 5 bases short and J 0 bases short, with 11 bases between. CDR3 length: 15 amino acids. CDR1 is SEHNR and CDR2 is FQNEAQ in the germline V gene (reference sequence). The CDR3 sequence is CASSRDGSSGNTIYF. For the CDR3, the DNA is TGTGCCAGCAGCCGGGACGGAAGCTCTGGAAACACCATATATTTT.

The chain is built from TRBV7-8 and TRBJ2-4; 9 positions agree with TRBD1. V lost 2 bases and J lost 9; bases outside the gene matches: 5. Germline values: CDR1 SGHVS, CDR2 FQNEAQ. CDR3 length: 14 amino acids. The CDR3 DNA is TGTGCCAGCAGCTTAAGAGAGGACAGGGGCATTCAGTACTTC. It translates to CASSLREDRGIQYF.

This sequence joins TRBV9 and TRBJ2-1; the D is unclear. V was pared by 0 bases and J by 4 bases, with 11 bases between. The CDR3 contains 15 residues. Germline V gene lookup returns CDR1 SGDLS and CDR2 YYNGEE. The CDR3 region has the DNA TGTGCCAGCAGCGTAGAAGCGCCGCCTTACAATGAGCAGTTCTTC. It yields the protein CASSVEAPPYNEQFF.

This sequence joins TRBV5-8 and TRBJ1-1; D unclear. CDR3 length: 10 amino acids. Looked up from germline, CDR1 is SGHTS and CDR2 is YDEGEE. Deletions cut 6 bases from V and 4 bases from J, with 4 bases between. This CDR3 is CASIFTEAFF. The CDR3 DNA sequence: TGTGCCAGCATTTTCACTGAAGCTTTCTTT. The complete variable domain, with remaining parts taken from reference TRBV5-8 and TRBJ1-1, reads EAGVTQSPTHLIKTRGQQATLRCSPISGHTSVYWYQQALGLGLQFLLWYDEGEERNRGNFPPRFSGRQFPNYSSELNVNALELEDSALYLCASIFTEAFFGQGTRLTVV.

This clone was observed a few times. V usage is TRBV11-2 and J usage is TRBJ1-1, with 7 bases matching TRBD1. The CDR3 is 12 residues long. V was clipped by 2 bases and J by 6 bases; unmatched bases: 0. In germline, CDR1 is SGHAT, CDR2 FQNNGV. The CDR3: CASSLQGAEAFF. CDR3 DNA: TGTGCCAGCAGCTTACAGGGGGCTGAAGCTTTCTTT.

This clone appeared a single time. DNA of the CDR3: TGTGCCTGGATAGACGGAAACGGGAATGAGCAGTTCTTC. As protein: CAWIDGNGNEQFF. The chain couples TRBV30 to TRBJ2-1; D gene uncertain. Trimming removed 4 bases at V and 7 bases at J, with 14 bases between. CDR1 GTSNPN and CDR2 SVGIG come from the germline V gene (reference sequence). This CDR3 contains 13 residues.

This chain links TRBV29-1 with TRBJ2-7; the D is unclear. Germline V CDR1 and CDR2: SQVTM, ANQGSEA. CDR3 size: 13 residues. Trimming left V 4 bases short and J 4 bases short, with 14 bases between. As DNA, the CDR3 is TGCAGCGTTGGGGGTTCCCAGGTTTACGAGCAGTACTTC. Its translation: CSVGGSQVYEQYF.

V is TRBV28 and J is TRBJ2-2; the D is unclear. This CDR3 is built from 11 residues. Deletions cut 5 bases from V and 6 bases from J, with 4 bases between. Germline CDR1 and CDR2: MDHEN and SYDVKM. The CDR3 DNA follows: TGTGCCAGCAGTGGCGCCGGGGAGCTGTTTTTT. Translated: CASSGAGELFF.

The chain links TRBV9 to TRBJ2-2; no clear D gene. The CDR3 has 14 residues. CDR1 SGDLS and CDR2 YYNGEE come from the germline V gene. V was trimmed by 1 base and J by 0 bases, leaving 4 bases between them. Here the CDR3 DNA reads TGTGCCAGCAGCGTAATGTCGAACACCGGGGAGCTGTTTTTT. It is translated as CASSVMSNTGELFF.

The rearrangement links TRBV6-5 to TRBJ1-2; D ambiguous. With 1 base removed from V and 4 bases from J, the gap between germline ends came to 10 bases. The CDR3 contains 14 residues. CDR1 MNHEY and CDR2 SVGAGI come from the germline V gene. The CDR3 bases are TGTGCCAGCAGTTACTTTCGGGGTGGCTATGGCTACACCTTC. Protein sequence: CASSYFRGGYGYTF.

The sample holds a few counts of this clone. The chain recombines TRBV5-1 with TRBJ1-3, with D perhaps TRBD1 (5 bases). From germline, CDR1 is SGHRS and CDR2 YFSETQ. V was shortened by 0 bases and J by 3 bases, with 10 bases between the two germline ends. The CDR3 covers 15 residues. The CDR3 loop reads CASSLGREGGNTIYF. The CDR3 nucleotides read TGCGCCAGCAGCTTGGGCAGGGAAGGTGGAAACACCATATATTTT.

This rearrangement joins TRBV14 to TRBJ2-5; 8 bases map to TRBD1. The V and J ends lost 4 bases and 4 bases, in that order; junction bases with no gene match: 5. CDR1 SGHDN and CDR2 FVKESK come from the germline V gene. The CDR3 has 14 amino acids. CDR3 in amino acids: CASSLGTGVETQYF. Here the CDR3 DNA reads TGTGCCAGCAGCCTGGGGACAGGCGTAGAGACCCAGTACTTC.